Below, 27 T cell receptor beta chains from the same sample are listed, as sequenced in a study of CD8 T cells in ankylosing spondylitis. Study-wide points: In ankylosing spondylitis blood, a motif of eight highly homologous TCR beta variants appeared characteristic.

These receptors have no identified antigens. TCRdb redid the calling of the 5' RACE reads with MiXCR, one entry per CDR3 protein. Here the sample spans about 540,000 distinct CDR3 sequences, 10% to 15% being singletons. Material: blood, either unsorted or a sorted T cell fraction (not recorded which). All receptors derive from a male donor with ankylosing spondylitis.

This clonotype has ten or more counts. The chain links TRBV7-7 to TRBJ1-1; D is possibly TRBD1 (5 bases). V lost 7 bases to trimming and J lost 8 bases, with 20 bases between them. Germline CDR1 SSHAT, CDR2 FNYEAQ (reference sequence). There are 14 residues in the CDR3. The CDR3 protein is CASTPVVGVREAFF. In DNA form, the CDR3 reads TGTGCCAGCACTCCAGTTGTGGGGGTTAGGGAAGCTTTCTTT.

This clonotype was seen ten or more times. The CDR3 coding sequence is TGTGCCAGCGGGAGTTCCTATTCGGCCGGGGAGCTGTTTTTT. This translates into CASGSSYSAGELFF. The chain combines TRBV28 with TRBJ2-2, with D possibly TRBD2 on 5 matching bases. This CDR3 has 14 amino acids. V was trimmed by 8 bases and J by 6 bases, leaving 16 bases between them. Germline V CDR1 and CDR2: MDHEN, SYDVKM.

This clonotype has just a few counts. The rearrangement links TRBV7-7 to TRBJ2-3; TRBD1 matches 8 bases. J was trimmed by 3 bases and V by 5 bases; bases with no gene match: 13. Germline loops: CDR1 SSHAT, CDR2 FNYEAQ (reference sequence). The CDR3 runs to 17 residues. The CDR3 sequence: CASSPPIGTGWTDTQYF. The CDR3 DNA sequence: TGTGCCAGCAGCCCTCCGATCGGGACAGGATGGACAGATACGCAGTATTTT.

This clonotype has ten or more counts. The chain carries TRBV29-1 and TRBJ1-4, with 7 bases that match TRBD1. Germline V gene lookup returns CDR1 SQVTM and CDR2 ANQGSEA. This CDR3 region has 13 residues. V lost 7 bases and J lost 6; bases outside the gene matches: 8. CDR3 amino acids: CSADQGDHEKLFF. Here the CDR3 DNA reads TGCAGCGCCGATCAGGGGGATCATGAAAAACTGTTTTTT.

This clonotype has just a few counts. V and J are TRBV5-1 and TRBJ2-7, with TRBD1 matching 10 bases. V was clipped by 4 bases and J by 3 bases; unmatched bases: 7. Germline V CDR1 and CDR2: SGHRS, YFSETQ. The CDR3 has 15 residues. CDR3 DNA: TGCGCCAGCAGCCCGGGACAGGGGATTAGCTACGAGCAGTACTTC. This gives the protein CASSPGQGISYEQYF.

The table lists this clonotype with a few counts. The chain employs TRBV2 and TRBJ2-1, with 7 bases aligning to TRBD1. CDR1 is SNHLY and CDR2 is FYNNEI in the germline V gene. The ends lost 4 bases at V and 4 bases at J; junction bases unmatched: 7. The CDR3 loop spans 15 amino acids. Here the CDR3 reads CASSVRTGGYNEQFF. The DNA of the CDR3 is TGTGCCAGCAGTGTTCGGACAGGAGGTTACAATGAGCAGTTCTTC.

This clonotype was seen a handful of times. This chain joins TRBV7-2 and TRBJ2-5; 9 positions match TRBD1. Germline lookup yields CDR1 SGHTA and CDR2 FQGNSA. The V segment lost 5 bases and the J segment 2 bases; nucleotides outside the gene matches: 9. The CDR3 is made up of 16 amino acids. CDR3 residues: CASSGRDRDLQETQYF. The CDR3, as DNA: TGTGCCAGCAGCGGGCGGGACAGGGACCTGCAAGAGACCCAGTACTTC.

This clonotype came up a few times. The rearrangement uses TRBV16 and TRBJ2-5, with 12 bases that match TRBD1. The length of the CDR3 is 16 residues. Germline lookup yields CDR1 KGHSY and CDR2 FQNENV. V was clipped by 0 bases and J by 5 bases; unmatched bases: 4. The CDR3 loop is CASSQSGQGARETQYF. CDR3 DNA sequence: TGTGCCAGCAGCCAATCGGGACAGGGGGCGAGGGAGACCCAGTACTTC.

This rearrangement joins TRBV7-9 to TRBJ1-5; 8 bases match TRBD1. Per the germline V gene, CDR1 is SEHNR and CDR2 is FQNEAQ (reference sequence). V shed 5 bases and J 2 bases; nucleotides not matched to a gene: 11. The CDR3 is made up of 17 amino acids. CDR3 DNA: TGTGCCAGCAGCGACTACAGGGGGACCTACGGCAATCAGCCCCAGCATTTT. Its protein is CASSDYRGTYGNQPQHF.

V and J are TRBV12-3 or TRBV12-4 and TRBJ2-3; 8 bases line up with TRBD2. The CDR3 is made up of 15 amino acids. Trimming took 5 bases from V and 4 from J; bases not matched to a gene: 8. The CDR3 loop is CASSPPSGRSDTQYF. The CDR3 coding sequence is TGTGCCAGCAGTCCCCCAAGCGGGAGATCAGATACGCAGTATTTT.

This clonotype has just a few counts. This chain links TRBV20-1 with TRBJ2-1, with 10 bases aligning to TRBD1. Germline V gene sequence: CDR1 DFQATT, CDR2 SNEGSKA (reference sequence). V dropped 1 base and J dropped 6; count of bases not matched to a gene: 6. The CDR3 has 15 amino acids. The CDR3 loop reads CSARAGQGLGNEQFF. CDR3 DNA: TGCAGTGCTAGAGCGGGACAGGGGTTGGGCAATGAGCAGTTCTTC.

CDR3 sequence (DNA): TGCGCCAGCAGTCAATCTCCATCCCCAGAGCAGTACGTC. The encoded protein is CASSQSPSPEQYV. The chain carries TRBV23-1 and TRBJ2-7; no reliable D call. TRBV23-1 qualifies as an ORF whose function is uncertain. V was pared by 0 bases and J by 7 bases, with 10 bases between. This CDR3 contains 13 residues.

The table lists this clonotype with many counts. The genes are TRBV20-1 and TRBJ1-5; no definite D call. Germline V gene sequence: CDR1 DFQATT, CDR2 SNEGSKA (reference sequence). V was pared by 4 bases and J by 4 bases, with 11 bases between. This CDR3 is 13 amino acids long. In nucleotides, the CDR3 is TGCAGTGCTAAACTCCCGGGAAATCAGCCCCAGCATTTT. Amino acids: CSAKLPGNQPQHF.

This clonotype has at least ten counts. This chain connects TRBV5-1 to TRBJ2-7; D is possibly TRBD2 (6 bases). CDR3 length: 15 amino acids. V dropped 0 bases and J dropped 4 bases, with 14 bases sitting between them. Per the germline V gene, CDR1 is SGHRS and CDR2 is YFSETQ. The CDR3 nucleotides read TGCGCCAGCAGCTTGGGGGACTCTTCAGTGTACGAGCAGTACGTC. It yields the protein CASSLGDSSVYEQYV.

This clonotype was observed a few times. The chain links TRBV7-8 to TRBJ2-2; 9 nucleotides agree with TRBD1. V dropped 5 bases and J dropped 3; count of bases not matched to a gene: 10. The CDR3 has 17 amino acids. Germline loops: CDR1 SGHVS, CDR2 FQNEAQ. CDR3 nucleotide sequence: TGTGCCAGCAGCATCAGAACAGGGGGCGGATACACCGGGGAGCTGTTTTTT. It yields the protein CASSIRTGGGYTGELFF.

This chain connects TRBV3-1 to TRBJ2-1; 7 nucleotides align to TRBD2. Germline trimming cut 1 base from V and 0 bases from J; bases unmatched to any gene: 6. The CDR3 spans 17 residues. Germline V lookup: CDR1 LGHDT, CDR2 YNNKEL (reference sequence). CDR3 in DNA: TGTGCCAGCAGCCAAGGGCTTTCGGGAGGCTCCTACAATGAGCAGTTCTTC. Its protein is CASSQGLSGGSYNEQFF.

The table lists this clonotype with a few counts. V usage is TRBV10-3 and J usage is TRBJ2-2; D ambiguous. The V end lost 4 bases, the J end lost 5 bases, and 8 bases lay between the germline ends. The CDR3 totals 13 residues. CDR1 and CDR2 (germline): ENHRY, SYGVKD. CDR3 protein: CAISGSITGELFF. The CDR3 nucleotides are TGTGCCATCAGTGGATCGATTACCGGGGAGCTGTTTTTT.

In this sample, this clonotype turned up once. The CDR3 here is CASSPLGAPYEQYV. As DNA, the CDR3 is TGTGCCAGCAGTCCCTTAGGGGCTCCCTACGAGCAGTACGTC. V is TRBV3-1 and J is TRBJ2-7; weak D call: TRBD1 (5 bases). The CDR3 runs to 14 residues. V was trimmed by 6 bases and J by 2 bases, leaving 14 bases between them. Per the germline V gene, CDR1 is LGHDT and CDR2 is YNNKEL (reference sequence).

This clonotype has a count of ten or more. This chain joins TRBV16 and TRBJ2-1; the D is unclear. The CDR3 has 11 residues. CDR1 and CDR2 from the germline V gene are KGHSY and FQNENV. V was shortened by 1 base and J by 6 bases, with 1 base between the two germline ends. This CDR3 is CASSQFNEQFF. In DNA, the CDR3 is TGTGCCAGCAGCCAATTCAATGAGCAGTTCTTC.

This clonotype was observed a handful of times. The chain is built from TRBV6-5 and TRBJ2-7, with a possible D match to TRBD1 (6 bases). Per germline, CDR1 MNHEY and CDR2 SVGAGI. The CDR3 is 11 residues long. V was clipped by 10 bases and J by 3 bases, with 10 bases between them. CDR3 loop: CATSDSYEQYV. DNA of the CDR3: TGTGCCACCTCGGACAGCTACGAGCAGTACGTC.

This clonotype was counted many times. The genes are TRBV24-1 and TRBJ2-1, with D tentatively TRBD1 (7 bases). The CDR3 contains 16 residues. Trimming took 1 base from V and 9 from J, leaving 18 bases between them. Germline loops: CDR1 KGHDR, CDR2 SFDVKD. CDR3 in amino acids: CATSDFGGGREGEQFF. The CDR3 coding sequence is TGTGCCACCAGTGATTTCGGAGGGGGCCGTGAGGGTGAGCAGTTCTTC.

This clonotype was observed a few times. This chain joins TRBV9 and TRBJ2-7; either TRBD1 or TRBD2 may fit D (5 bases each). The CDR3 runs 14 residues. CDR1 and CDR2 from the germline V gene are SGDLS and YYNGEE. Trimming pared 3 bases from V and 2 bases from J, leaving 12 bases between. The CDR3 DNA follows: TGTGCCAGCAGCGGGGGACCTACAGCCTACGAGCAGTACTTC. This translates into CASSGGPTAYEQYF.

This clonotype showed up many times. J is TRBJ1-1 and V is TRBV29-1; D may be TRBD1 (6 bases). CDR3 size: 16 residues. Trimming removed 0 bases from V and 6 bases from J, with 20 bases in between. CDR1 and CDR2 from the germline V gene are SQVTM and ANQGSEA. CDR3 sequence reads: CSVEEGYGNRDAEAFF. The CDR3 nucleotides are TGCAGCGTTGAAGAAGGGTATGGTAACAGGGACGCTGAAGCTTTCTTT.

This chain links TRBV27 with TRBJ1-1; D may be TRBD1 (5 bases). CDR1 and CDR2 from the germline V gene are MNHEY and SMNVEV (reference sequence). The CDR3 consists of 13 residues. The ends were cut back, 8 bases at V and 3 bases at J, with 13 bases in the middle. The CDR3 spells CASFGYRHTEAFF. The CDR3 DNA follows: TGTGCCAGCTTTGGTTACAGGCACACTGAAGCTTTCTTT.

The rearrangement uses TRBV7-9 and TRBJ1-4; 11 nucleotides line up with TRBD1. Germline-derived CDR1 and CDR2 are SEHNR and FQNEAQ (reference sequence). The V gene end was trimmed by 4 bases and the J gene end by 7 bases; junction bases not matched to a gene: 8. The CDR3 has 16 amino acids. CDR3 sequence (DNA): TGTGCCAGCAGCTACGGACAGGGGGCGCTAAGTGAAAAACTGTTTTTT. Protein sequence: CASSYGQGALSEKLFF.

This clonotype appeared a few times. The chain recombines TRBV2 with TRBJ2-7; no definite D call. The ends were cut back, 1 base at V and 4 bases at J, with 11 bases in the middle. Germline V gives CDR1 SNHLY, CDR2 FYNNEI. The CDR3 has 14 amino acids. The DNA of the CDR3 is TGTGCCAGCAGTGAAGGGGGATGGTCTTACGAGCAGTACGTC. Translation: CASSEGGWSYEQYV.

This rearrangement joins TRBV20-1 to TRBJ1-6; TRBD1 might be the D (5 bases). The germline V gene encodes CDR1 DFQATT and CDR2 SNEGSKA (reference sequence). This CDR3 region has 14 residues. V was cut by 0 bases and J by 8 bases, with 11 bases left in between. The CDR3 region has the DNA TGCAGTGCTAGAGATCAGGGCCGGGATTCACCCCTCCACTTT. It codes for CSARDQGRDSPLHF.